This T cell receptor (beta chain) was sequenced for a study of blood T cell repertoires in COVID-19. CDR1 and CDR2 (germline): MNHNY, SVGAGI (reference sequence). CDR3 length equals 13 residues. Trimming removed 6 bases at V and 5 bases at J, with 8 bases between. Authors' data handling: From reference gene primer amplification, estimates of nucleated cell counts were derived. The data were produced by immunoSEQ multiplex PCR, yet TCRdb's version contains in-frame clones alone and is incomplete. V and J calls and clone size follow that table, whereas D and trimming were derived from the DNA. This sample has around 100,000 clones, with 85% found just once. This clone was observed a few times.

This sequence originates from a man aged 50 or older with active or convalescent COVID-19. Sample: peripheral blood. This chain connects TRBV6-6 to TRBJ1-6, with D hard to call. CDR3 nucleotide sequence: TGTGCCAGCAGAAACGAGAATAATTCACCCCTCCACTTT. This encodes CASRNENNSPLHF.